This TCR beta chain is from a study of shared clonotypes between healthy human individuals. Sequencing used immunoSEQ multiplex PCR; TCRdb keeps in-frame clones, though not all of them. Here the sample spans over 2 million clones, 85% to 95% being singletons. The V gene lost 8 bases and the J gene lost 0 bases, with 6 bases spanning the gap. The CDR3 totals 12 residues. Germline CDR1 MNHNS, CDR2 SASEGT. V usage is TRBV6-1 and J usage is TRBJ2-3; TRBD2 might be the D (6 bases). This TCR came from a man aged 18 to 30 in good health. The sequencing input was naive CD4+ T cells sorted from blood. The sample's subset: CD45RA+ positively selected. The CDR3 region is CASGTSTDTQYF. The CDR3, as DNA: TGTGCCAGCGGGACTAGCACAGATACGCAGTATTTT.